Detailed here is one T cell receptor (beta chain). This specimen comes from a study of blood T cell repertoires in COVID-19. Overall study context: Some COVID-19 samples were acute and others convalescent; all came from the United States, Italy and Spain.

Original methodology: Cell counts per sample came from amplifying reference gene primers. Sequencing was performed with immunoSEQ multiplex PCR; in TCRdb, only in-frame clones are kept and a portion is missing. The V and J calls and clone size come from that table; D and trimming were worked out from the DNA. The top ten clones hold more than 15% of a sample with 65,000 to 75,000 clones, approximately 78% of them seen once. The specimen sequenced was peripheral blood. The TCR was taken from a man older than 75 with acute or convalescent COVID-19.

The CDR3 here is CGTGLQDTQYF. DNA for the CDR3: TGCGGGACAGGGCTTCAAGATACGCAGTATTTT. The chain has TRBV20-1 and TRBJ2-3; 9 nucleotides align to TRBD1. The germline V gene has CDR1 DFQATT and CDR2 SNEGSKA (reference sequence). This CDR3 is 11 amino acids long.